This T cell receptor beta chain was identified in a study of blood T cell repertoires in COVID-19 (dated by TCRdb to the early 2020s). With respect to the entire study: The collaborator samples originated in the United States, Italy and Spain and spanned the acute and convalescent phases of COVID-19. The prospective study material was composed of cDNA or gDNA derived from T cells, B-cell-depleted T cells, or PBMCs. The dataset comprised deeply sampled blood TCRbeta repertoires from subjects exposed to, actively infected with, or recovered from COVID-19. A freely available public database, intended as a resource for researchers studying the immune response to SARS-CoV-2, is where the repertoires were released. Samples were obtained from the ongoing ImmuneRACE study (first 160 participants) and from about 1,300 subjects provided by 6 global collaborators. Nearly every sample came with metadata listing a de-identified subject ID, COVID-19 status, age in years and sex. Where available, HLA class I and class II types were obtained from metadata supplied by the sample provider rather than from assay-based typing.

The paper as a whole reports these results and caveats: The quantity of clinical and demographic metadata differed by source and by participant and was supplied without curation.

The collaborating institutions used their own protocols to collect whole blood in K2EDTA tubes. For TCRbeta analysis, collaborators shipped samples as frozen whole blood, isolated PBMCs, or DNA extracted from either of those sample types. A remark on this clone: Its cognate antigen has yet to be identified. The sample holds no much larger clone one base away, and base qualities are not on file.

The immunoSEQ Assay, a bias-controlled multiplex PCR, was used to amplify TCRbeta CDR3 regions from genomic DNA. Concerning the study's data processing: Nucleated cell counts per sample were estimated from amplification of reference gene primers within the assay. Sequence reads were collapsed and filtered to measure the absolute abundance of every unique TCRbeta CDR3 rearrangement. For each sample, productive Simpson clonality was calculated by taking the square root of Simpson's diversity index across productive rearrangements. TCRdb mirrors the immuneACCESS table, restricted to in-frame sequences. Some clones are absent from its copies; in checked studies, under half trace to an unresolved V gene, and the reason for the others is unknown. For V, J and clone size, that table is used; D and trimming come from the DNA. The sample table contains about 42,000 clones; only one count was recorded for more than 90% of them. Around 20% of the sample lies in the top ten.

Sequenced sample: peripheral blood. The receptor's source is a man aged 65-85 years with active COVID-19.

The nucleotides read TGTGCCAGCATTTCACAGGGGGCTCGGTATCAGCCCCAGCATTTT. It translates as CASISQGARYQPQHF. Rearrangement joined TRBV28 to TRBJ1-5; TRBD1 fits 9 bases in the junction. Taken from the germline V gene, the CDR1 and CDR2 loops are MDHEN and SYDVKM. V is cut back by 7 bases and J by 5 bases, with 9 bases in the junction unmatched. The cysteine opens and the phenylalanine closes a CDR3 of 15 amino acids. Kept here is only the CDR3 DNA, which spans 45 bases and is read in frame from base 1.